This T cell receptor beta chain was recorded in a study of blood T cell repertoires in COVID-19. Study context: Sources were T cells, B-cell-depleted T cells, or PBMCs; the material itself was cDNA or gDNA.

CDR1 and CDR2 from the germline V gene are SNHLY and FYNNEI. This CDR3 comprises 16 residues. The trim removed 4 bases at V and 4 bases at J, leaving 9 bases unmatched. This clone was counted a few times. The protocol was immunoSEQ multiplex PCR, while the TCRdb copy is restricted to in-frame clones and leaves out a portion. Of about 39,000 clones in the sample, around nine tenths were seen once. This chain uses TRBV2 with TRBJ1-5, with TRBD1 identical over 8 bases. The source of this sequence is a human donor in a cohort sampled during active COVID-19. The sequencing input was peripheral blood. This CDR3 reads CASSAATGGYNQPQHF. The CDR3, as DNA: TGTGCCAGCAGTGCTGCTACAGGGGGTTATAATCAGCCCCAGCATTTT.